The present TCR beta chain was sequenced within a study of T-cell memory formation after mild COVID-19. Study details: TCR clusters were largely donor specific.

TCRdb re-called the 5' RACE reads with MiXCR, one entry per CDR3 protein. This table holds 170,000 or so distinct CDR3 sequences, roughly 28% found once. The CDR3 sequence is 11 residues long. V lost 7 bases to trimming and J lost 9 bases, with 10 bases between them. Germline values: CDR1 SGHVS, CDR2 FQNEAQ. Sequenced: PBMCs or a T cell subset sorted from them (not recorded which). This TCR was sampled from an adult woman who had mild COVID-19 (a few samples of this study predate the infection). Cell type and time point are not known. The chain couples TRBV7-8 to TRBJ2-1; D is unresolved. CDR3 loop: CASTPRTEQFF. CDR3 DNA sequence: TGTGCCAGCACCCCCCGGACTGAGCAGTTCTTC.